The 18 T cell receptor beta chains given below trace back to one sample, sequenced in a study of blood T cells in healthy people across ages. Sample-barcoded 5' priming and a J-beta primer mix drove a second PCR of roughly 6 to 12 cycles. One entry per CDR3 protein, called by TCRdb with MiXCR from the 5' RACE reads. The table lists roughly 680,000 distinct CDR3 sequences, approximately 50% of them singletons. The sequenced sample was blood. The receptors derive from an older woman in good health.

This clonotype turned up a few times. The chain employs TRBV28 and TRBJ2-4, with 8 bases fitting TRBD2. CDR3 length equals 14 residues. The V segment lost 2 bases and the J segment 4 bases; nucleotides outside the gene matches: 1. The germline V gene has CDR1 MDHEN and CDR2 SYDVKM. In DNA, the CDR3 is TGTGCCAGCAGTTTAGTAGCGGGAAAAAACATTCAGTACTTC. Amino acids: CASSLVAGKNIQYF. Complete variable domain (other parts from reference TRBV28 and TRBJ2-4): DVKVTQSSRYLVKRTGEKVFLECVQDMDHENMFWYRQDPGLGLRLIYFSYDVKMKEKGDIPEGYSVSREKKERFSLILESASTNQTSMYLCASSLVAGKNIQYFGAGTRLSVL.

As to this clonotype: A junction boundary mismatches the germline segment, possibly from a read error. The chain combines TRBV2 with TRBJ2-3; D not certain. This CDR3 is built from 12 residues. Germline V CDR1 and CDR2: SNHLY, FYNNEI. CDR3 region: CASSESLNEQFF. CDR3 DNA sequence: TGTGCCAGCAGTGAAAGTCTGAATGAGCAGTTTTTC.

This chain connects TRBV11-2 to TRBJ2-5, with no clear D. This CDR3 is 13 amino acids long. CDR1 is SGHAT, CDR2 FQNNGV, per germline. Between the trimmed V and J ends, which lost 6 bases and 2 bases, there was a span of 10 bases. CDR3 bases: TGTGCCAGCAGTAAGGCGGTACAAGAGACCCAGTACTTC. Translated: CASSKAVQETQYF.

The J gene is TRBJ2-4, the V gene TRBV20-1; 10 bases align to TRBD2. The V gene's germline CDR1 is DFQATT and CDR2 SNEGSKA (reference sequence). The CDR3 contains 14 residues. Unmatched junction bases numbered 15, after V lost 6 bases and J lost 13 bases. DNA of the CDR3: TGCAGTGCCGCCTGGACTAGCGGAGCGGGAGAGCAGTACTTC. It yields the protein CSAAWTSGAGEQYF.

CDR3 region: CSAYQPTGGGYTF. In DNA form, the CDR3 reads TGCAGTGCTTACCAACCGACAGGTGGGGGCTACACCTTC. The V gene is TRBV20-1, the J gene TRBJ1-2, with a weak D call TRBD1 (6 bases). Germline V gives CDR1 DFQATT, CDR2 SNEGSKA (reference sequence). The length of the CDR3 is 13 residues. V was pared by 5 bases and J by 8 bases, with 18 bases between.

The chain links TRBV7-2 to TRBJ2-5, with 9 bases identical to TRBD1. TRBJ2-7 explains the end of the DNA better; the J call may be wrong. The CDR3 has 14 amino acids. Germline V lookup: CDR1 SGHTA, CDR2 FQGNSA. The DNA of the CDR3 is TGTGCCAGCAGCCGCGGGACAGGGAGCGACGAGCAGTACTTC. Its translation: CASSRGTGSDEQYF.

The J gene is TRBJ1-2, the V gene TRBV7-2; D not certain. The germline V gene has CDR1 SGHTA and CDR2 FQGNSA. The CDR3 runs to 14 residues. Trimming cost V 2 bases and J 1 base, with 8 bases left between them. The CDR3 DNA follows: TGTGCCAGCAGCTTAACCACAGATAACTATGGCTACACCTTC. Protein product: CASSLTTDNYGYTF.

This chain joins TRBV5-1 and TRBJ2-5; 7 bases map to TRBD1. The junction had 4 bases not matched to a gene; V was cut back by 3 bases and J by 2 bases. The CDR3 is 14 amino acids. Germline V gene lookup returns CDR1 SGHRS and CDR2 YFSETQ. CDR3 in amino acids: CASSSQGQQETQYF. CDR3 nucleotide sequence: TGCGCCAGCAGCTCACAGGGACAGCAAGAGACCCAGTACTTC.

The J gene is TRBJ2-7, the V gene TRBV7-2; D is ambiguous. V was shortened by 7 bases and J by 7 bases, with 23 bases between the two germline ends. The CDR3 sequence is 15 residues long. Germline loops: CDR1 SGHTA, CDR2 FQGNSA. DNA of the CDR3: TGTGCCAGCAACCCCTCTTTCTTTTCCTACAATGAGCAGTACTTC. It codes for CASNPSFFSYNEQYF.

The J gene is TRBJ2-7, the V gene TRBV4-3; 10 bases line up with TRBD2. Germline V gives CDR1 LGHNA, CDR2 YSLEER. There are 16 residues in the CDR3. V was pared by 2 bases and J by 1 base, with 5 bases of the junction left unmatched. The CDR3 loop is CASSQLPTSGSYEQYF. The CDR3 nucleotides are TGCGCCAGCAGCCAACTCCCGACTAGCGGGTCCTACGAGCAGTACTTC.

The rearrangement joins TRBV5-1 to TRBJ2-7, with TRBD1 identical over 10 bases. The CDR3 runs to 14 residues. Germline V gene data show CDR1 as SGHRS and CDR2 as YFSETQ. V was clipped by 4 bases and J by 6 bases; unmatched bases: 7. The CDR3 DNA reads TGCGCCAGCAGCAAGGACAGGGGGTACTGCGAGCAGTACTTC. Translation: CASSKDRGYCEQYF.

This chain links TRBV6-2 or TRBV6-3 with TRBJ2-7; 11 positions match TRBD2. The CDR3 has 16 amino acids. The germline V gene encodes CDR1 MNHEY and CDR2 SVGEGT. The V and J ends lost 5 bases and 1 base, in that order; junction bases with no gene match: 7. The CDR3 is CASSPRASGRSYEQYF. The DNA for the CDR3 is TGTGCCAGCAGTCCCCGGGCTAGCGGGAGGTCCTACGAGCAGTACTTC.

The table lists this clonotype with a few counts. The CDR3 region has the DNA TGTGCCAGCAGTCTGCGCCTACAGGGGACTGAAGCTTTCTTT. The encoded protein is CASSLRLQGTEAFF. The J gene is TRBJ1-1, the V gene TRBV12-3 or TRBV12-4, with TRBD1 identical over 7 bases. The length of the CDR3 is 14 residues. The trim removed 5 bases at V and 5 bases at J, leaving 8 bases unmatched.

This clonotype has only a few counts. The chain carries TRBV20-1 and TRBJ2-1, with 12 nucleotides matching TRBD2. V trimming: 1 base; J trimming: 0 bases; junction bases outside the gene matches: 4. CDR1 and CDR2 (germline): DFQATT, SNEGSKA (reference sequence). CDR3 size: 17 residues. CDR3 in DNA: TGCAGTGCTAGAGTGGCTAGCGGGAGGGGCTCCTACAATGAGCAGTTCTTC. As protein: CSARVASGRGSYNEQFF.

The rearrangement links TRBV20-1 to TRBJ2-7; 9 bases fit TRBD2. Germline CDR1 and CDR2: DFQATT and SNEGSKA (reference sequence). With 3 bases clipped from V and 7 bases from J, the junction kept 10 bases outside the gene matches. This CDR3 has 14 amino acids. The CDR3 region has the DNA TGCAGTGCTAGTTCCGCGGGAGGGCCAAGGGAGCAGTACTTC. Its protein is CSASSAGGPREQYF.

CDR3: CASSLELGLGGYTF. CDR3 coding DNA: TGTGCCAGCAGCTTAGAGCTGGGCTTGGGTGGCTACACCTTC. This rearrangement joins TRBV7-9 to TRBJ1-2, with D hard to call. Trimming cost V 1 base and J 7 bases, with 13 bases left between them. This CDR3 is 14 amino acids long. Germline V gene data show CDR1 as SEHNR and CDR2 as FQNEAQ (reference sequence). Looking up the rest from reference TRBV7-9 and TRBJ1-2 gives the full variable domain: DTGVSQNPRHKITKRGQNVTFRCDPISEHNRLYWYRQTLGQGPEFLTYFQNEAQLEKSRLLSDRFSAERPKGSFSTLEIQRTEQGDSAMYLCASSLELGLGGYTFGSGTRLTVV.

The V gene is TRBV29-1, the J gene TRBJ2-3; perhaps TRBD2 as D (6 bases). Trimming cost V 4 bases and J 6 bases, with 23 bases left between them. This CDR3 is 16 amino acids long. Germline V gene data show CDR1 as SQVTM and CDR2 as ANQGSEA. Here the CDR3 reads CSVVGMPATSVDTQYF. CDR3 bases: TGCAGCGTTGTGGGAATGCCAGCGACTAGTGTGGATACGCAGTATTTT.

The chain joins TRBV6-5 to TRBJ2-7; 9 bases map to TRBD2. The length of the CDR3 is 14 residues. Germline trimming cut 4 bases from V and 3 bases from J; bases unmatched to any gene: 4. Germline lookup yields CDR1 MNHEY and CDR2 SVGAGI. The CDR3 bases are TGTGCCAGCAGTTCGAGCGGGAGGCGCTACGAGCAGTACTTC. Translation: CASSSSGRRYEQYF.